Shown below are 17 T cell receptor beta chains from a single sample sequenced in a study of regulatory T cells in long-lasting Graves disease (dated by TCRdb to the early 2020s). The intended sense of this specimen's time point label: persistent/refractory GD, antithyroid drugs over 5 years with positive TRAb. RNA was extracted from PBMCs in TRIzol for both TCR sequencing and RNA sequencing. Library creation used multiplex PCR. The listed sequencing device is Illumina HiSeq 4000. iRepertoire HTBI primers and Arm-PCR amplification of CDR3 regions were used to construct TCR beta libraries. In TCRdb, the public reads were trimmed at Q25 with fastp and aligned with MiXCR, with productive beta chains retained. Rows merge per CDR3 protein into single entries with the most common DNA and genes. This sample is represented by about 470,000 distinct CDR3 sequences; 20% to 25% of them were singletons. Of the sample, about 7% falls within the top ten clones.

This material consisted of peripheral blood mononuclear cells (PBMCs), taken when the disease was refractory, from a patient treated with antithyroid drugs. Receptors were obtained from a female donor with Graves disease.

Note on this clonotype: One base away lies a much larger clone, so this may be a sequencing read error. This chain joins TRBV19 and TRBJ2-7, with 8 positions matching TRBD1. V trimming: 5 bases; J trimming: 7 bases; junction bases outside the gene matches: 10. The germline V gene encodes CDR1 LNHDA and CDR2 SQIVND (reference sequence). CDR3 size: 14 residues. The CDR3 here is CASSVRQGLVEQYF. The DNA for the CDR3 is TGTGCCAGTAGTGTAAGACAGGGGTTGGTGGAGCAGTACTTC.

The rearrangement joins TRBV6-2 or TRBV6-3 to TRBJ1-4; the D gene is possibly TRBD1 (5 bases). Germline V lookup: CDR1 MNHEY, CDR2 SVGEGT. V was shortened by 6 bases and J by 3 bases, with 17 bases between the two germline ends. The length of the CDR3 is 16 residues. CDR3 DNA: TGTGCCAGCAGATTACGTGACAGCACGTCTAATGAAAAACTGTTTTTT. This gives the protein CASRLRDSTSNEKLFF.

Only a few counts were recorded for this clonotype. CDR3 amino acids: CASSLQGAIGYGYTF. CDR3 in DNA: TGTGCCAGTAGTTTGCAGGGGGCGATCGGCTATGGCTACACCTTC. V gene TRBV19 combines with J gene TRBJ1-2, with 8 bases aligning to TRBD1. Germline trimming cut 5 bases from V and 4 bases from J; bases unmatched to any gene: 9. Germline CDR1 reads LNHDA; CDR2 reads SQIVND (reference sequence). The length of the CDR3 is 15 residues.

The chain combines TRBV7-2 with TRBJ1-1; D uncertain. Between the trimmed V and J ends, which lost 5 bases and 0 bases, there was a span of 13 bases. This CDR3 is 15 amino acids long. Germline V gene sequence: CDR1 SGHTA, CDR2 FQGNSA. In nucleotides, the CDR3 is TGTGCCAGCAGCCACCATGGAGGGATGAACACTGAAGCTTTCTTT. This sequence encodes CASSHHGGMNTEAFF. The full variable domain, rest sourced from reference TRBV7-2 and TRBJ1-1, is GAGVSQSPSNKVTEKGKDVELRCDPISGHTALYWYRQSLGQGLEFLIYFQGNSAPDKSGLPSDRFSAERTGGSVSTLTIQRTQQEDSAVYLCASSHHGGMNTEAFFGQGTRLTVV.

With regard to this clonotype: One base away lies a much larger clone, so this may be a sequencing read error. The CDR3 protein is CSARDLGLETQYF. CDR3 coding DNA: TGCAGTGCTAGAGATCTCGGGTTGGAGACCCAGTACTTC. This chain joins TRBV20-1 and TRBJ2-5, with unresolved D. The CDR3 runs 13 residues. CDR1 is DFQATT, CDR2 SNEGSKA, per germline (reference sequence). V was trimmed by 0 bases and J by 5 bases, leaving 10 bases between them.

This clonotype was observed many times. V gene TRBV12-3 or TRBV12-4 combines with J gene TRBJ1-4, with 9 positions matching TRBD1. The V segment lost 6 bases and the J segment 8 bases; nucleotides outside the gene matches: 7. The CDR3 extends over 14 amino acids. CDR3 in amino acids: CASSRTGAREKLFF. The DNA of the CDR3 is TGTGCCAGCAGCCGGACAGGGGCAAGAGAAAAACTGTTTTTT.

This chain connects TRBV3-1 to TRBJ1-1; D may be TRBD1 (6 bases). The V end lost 1 base, the J end lost 1 base, and 13 bases lay between the germline ends. Germline V lookup: CDR1 LGHDT, CDR2 YNNKEL (reference sequence). The CDR3 consists of 16 residues. The CDR3 DNA reads TGTGCCAGCAGCCAAGTATTCAGGGGCGCGAACACTGAAGCTTTCTTT. As protein: CASSQVFRGANTEAFF.

The V and J genes are TRBV12-3 or TRBV12-4 and TRBJ2-7, with D possibly TRBD1 on 5 matching bases. The length of the CDR3 is 14 residues. Trimming shortened V by 3 bases and J by 4 bases, and 13 bases separated the two germline ends. The CDR3 sequence: CASSFRGHQYEQYF. Here the CDR3 DNA reads TGTGCCAGCAGTTTTAGGGGTCACCAATACGAGCAGTACTTC.

The chain recombines TRBV3-1 with TRBJ1-1; 10 positions match TRBD1. This CDR3 spans 15 amino acids. The germline V gene has CDR1 LGHDT and CDR2 YNNKEL (reference sequence). The V gene end was trimmed by 2 bases and the J gene end by 5 bases; junction bases not matched to a gene: 5. The CDR3 bases are TGTGCCAGCAGCCAAAGGGACAGGGGAGGGACTGAAGCTTTCTTT. Residues: CASSQRDRGGTEAFF.

This clonotype has ten or more counts. This chain joins TRBV24-1 and TRBJ1-1; D gene unclear. The CDR3 has 13 residues. Germline loops: CDR1 KGHDR, CDR2 SFDVKD. The V gene lost 7 bases and the J gene lost 1 base, with 9 bases spanning the gap. CDR3 sequence reads: CATRNTENTEAFF. As DNA, the CDR3 is TGTGCCACCAGGAATACAGAGAACACTGAAGCTTTCTTT.

The CDR3 loop reads CASSQHPVRDRGYEQYF. CDR3 nucleotides: TGCGCCAGCAGCCAACATCCCGTTAGGGACAGGGGATACGAGCAGTACTTC. This chain uses TRBV4-1 with TRBJ2-7; TRBD1 matches at 10 bases. V lost 2 bases, J lost 4 bases, and 11 bases stayed unmatched. The CDR3 extends over 17 amino acids. The germline V gene encodes CDR1 MGHRA and CDR2 YSYEKL.

This clonotype was found a few times. The V call is TRBV5-1, the J call TRBJ1-6; D not certain. CDR1 and CDR2 from the germline V gene are SGHRS and YFSETQ. V dropped 2 bases and J dropped 3 bases, with 3 bases sitting between them. The CDR3 covers 13 residues. CDR3: CASSFDYNSPLHF. CDR3 DNA: TGCGCCAGCAGCTTCGACTATAATTCACCCCTCCACTTT.

This sequence joins TRBV12-3 or TRBV12-4 and TRBJ2-2; D is unclear. The CDR3 is 14 residues long. The V gene lost 3 bases and the J gene lost 1 base, with 6 bases spanning the gap. Here the CDR3 DNA reads TGTGCCAGCAGTTTTTTTGGGAACACCGGGGAGCTGTTTTTT. Translated, it gives CASSFFGNTGELFF.

This clonotype was counted only a few times. CDR3 protein: CSARTGNNEKLFF. CDR3 bases: TGCAGTGCCCGGACGGGTAATAATGAAAAACTGTTTTTT. The chain has TRBV20-1 and TRBJ1-4; D is unclear. Looked up from germline, CDR1 is DFQATT and CDR2 is SNEGSKA (reference sequence). Trimming took 6 bases from V and 4 from J, leaving 12 bases between them. CDR3 length: 13 residues.

This clonotype was recorded many times. V and J are TRBV28 and TRBJ1-2, with unresolved D. The CDR3 contains 12 residues. Looked up from germline, CDR1 is MDHEN and CDR2 is SYDVKM. The V end lost 3 bases, the J end lost 4 bases, and 6 bases lay between the germline ends. This CDR3 is CASSFSFYGYTF. The CDR3 DNA reads TGTGCCAGCAGTTTTTCTTTCTATGGCTACACCTTC.

Worth noting for this clonotype: A much larger clonotype is one base distant, so this may be a read error. The J gene is TRBJ1-5, the V gene TRBV6-1; D is uncertain. Germline V gene lookup returns CDR1 MNHNS and CDR2 SASEGT. CDR3 length: 14 residues. The CDR3 spells CVSSPYHSNQPQHF. The CDR3 nucleotides are TGTGTCAGCAGTCCCTACCATAGCAATCAGCCCCAGCATTTT.

CDR3 nucleotide sequence: TGCAGTGCCCCGAAGGGTGCGAACACTGAAGCTTTCTTT. This encodes CSAPKGANTEAFF. The rearrangement uses TRBV20-1 and TRBJ1-1; D uncertain. The CDR3 runs 13 residues. The ends were cut back, 6 bases at V and 1 base at J, with 12 bases in the middle. The germline gives CDR1 DFQATT, CDR2 SNEGSKA (reference sequence).